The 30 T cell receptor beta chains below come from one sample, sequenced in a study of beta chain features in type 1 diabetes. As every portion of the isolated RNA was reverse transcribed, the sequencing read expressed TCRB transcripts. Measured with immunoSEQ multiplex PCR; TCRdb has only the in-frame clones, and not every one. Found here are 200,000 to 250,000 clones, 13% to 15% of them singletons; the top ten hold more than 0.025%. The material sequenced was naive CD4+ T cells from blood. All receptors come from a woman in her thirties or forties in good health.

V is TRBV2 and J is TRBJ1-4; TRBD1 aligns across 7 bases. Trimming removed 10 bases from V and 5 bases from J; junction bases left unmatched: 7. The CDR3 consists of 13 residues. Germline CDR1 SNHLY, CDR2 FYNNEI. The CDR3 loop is CATRTGTNEKLFF. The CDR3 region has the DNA TGTGCCACCCGGACAGGAACGAATGAAAAACTGTTTTTT.

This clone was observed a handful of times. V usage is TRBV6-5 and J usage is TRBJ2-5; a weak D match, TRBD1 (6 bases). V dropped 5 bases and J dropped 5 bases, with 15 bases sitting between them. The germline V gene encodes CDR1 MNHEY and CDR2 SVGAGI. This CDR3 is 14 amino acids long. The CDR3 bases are TGTGCCAGCAGTCCTGCGACAGGTCCCGAGACCCAGTACTTC. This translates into CASSPATGPETQYF.

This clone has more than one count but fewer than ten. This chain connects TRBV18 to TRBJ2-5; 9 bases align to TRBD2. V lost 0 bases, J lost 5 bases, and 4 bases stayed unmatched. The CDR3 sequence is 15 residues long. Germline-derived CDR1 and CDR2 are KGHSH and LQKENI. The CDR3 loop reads CASSPPGAGGETQYF. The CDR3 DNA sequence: TGTGCCAGCTCACCACCGGGAGCGGGGGGTGAGACCCAGTACTTC.

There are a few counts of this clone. CDR3 coding DNA: TGTGCCAGCAGTGCTAGCCTCCAAGAGACCCAGTACTTC. Encoded protein: CASSASLQETQYF. The chain couples TRBV2 to TRBJ2-5; tentatively, D is TRBD2 (5 bases). The ends were cut back, 4 bases at V and 1 base at J, with 7 bases in the middle. The CDR3 covers 13 residues. Germline CDR1 SNHLY, CDR2 FYNNEI.

CDR3 DNA: TGTGCCAGCAGTGTTCCAGGGGGTGCCTACCAAGAGACCCAGTACTTC. Translated: CASSVPGGAYQETQYF. The chain recombines TRBV2 with TRBJ2-5; 7 bases are shared with TRBD1. CDR3 size: 16 residues. V trimming: 4 bases; J trimming: 0 bases; junction bases outside the gene matches: 8. Germline V lookup: CDR1 SNHLY, CDR2 FYNNEI.

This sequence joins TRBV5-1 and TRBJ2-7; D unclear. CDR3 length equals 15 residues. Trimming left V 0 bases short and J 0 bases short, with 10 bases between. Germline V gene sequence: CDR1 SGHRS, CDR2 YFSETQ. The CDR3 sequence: CASSLVAPSSYEQYF. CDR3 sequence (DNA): TGCGCCAGCAGCTTGGTGGCACCTAGCTCCTACGAGCAGTACTTC.

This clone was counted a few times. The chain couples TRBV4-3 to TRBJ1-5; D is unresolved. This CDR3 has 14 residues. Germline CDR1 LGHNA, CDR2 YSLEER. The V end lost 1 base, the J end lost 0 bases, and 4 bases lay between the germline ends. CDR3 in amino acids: CASSQADSNQPQHF. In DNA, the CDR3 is TGCGCCAGCAGCCAAGCAGATAGCAATCAGCCCCAGCATTTT.

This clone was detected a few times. The CDR3 loop is CASSEALQKSRNEQFF. CDR3 nucleotide sequence: TGTGCCAGCAGTGAAGCGCTACAGAAGTCCCGCAATGAGCAGTTCTTC. The chain links TRBV6-1 to TRBJ2-1; D gene ambiguous. The CDR3 runs to 16 residues. V lost 0 bases to trimming and J lost 6 bases, with 15 bases between them. The germline CDR1 and CDR2 sequences are MNHNS and SASEGT.

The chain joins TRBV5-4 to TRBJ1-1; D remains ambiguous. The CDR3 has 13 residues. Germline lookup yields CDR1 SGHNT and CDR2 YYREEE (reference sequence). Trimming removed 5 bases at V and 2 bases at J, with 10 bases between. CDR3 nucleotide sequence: TGTGCCAGCAGAGGACGGGGAAACACTGAAGCTTTCTTT. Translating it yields CASRGRGNTEAFF.

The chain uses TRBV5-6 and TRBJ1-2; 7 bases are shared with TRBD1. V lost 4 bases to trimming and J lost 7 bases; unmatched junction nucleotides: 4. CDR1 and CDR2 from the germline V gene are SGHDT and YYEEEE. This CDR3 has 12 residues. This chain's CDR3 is CASSPGQSGYTF. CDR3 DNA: TGTGCCAGCAGCCCGGGACAGAGTGGCTACACCTTC.

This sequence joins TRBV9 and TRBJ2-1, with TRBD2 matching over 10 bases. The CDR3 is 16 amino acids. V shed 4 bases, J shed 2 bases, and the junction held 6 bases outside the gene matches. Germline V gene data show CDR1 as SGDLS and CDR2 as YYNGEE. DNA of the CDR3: TGTGCCAGCAGCCCCAGCGGGGGGGCCACCTACAATGAGCAGTTCTTC. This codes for CASSPSGGATYNEQFF.

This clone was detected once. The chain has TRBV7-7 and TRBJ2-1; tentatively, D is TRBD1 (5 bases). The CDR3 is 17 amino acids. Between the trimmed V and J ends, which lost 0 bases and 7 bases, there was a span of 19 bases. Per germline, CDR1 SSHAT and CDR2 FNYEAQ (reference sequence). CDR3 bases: TGTGCCAGCAGCTTAGCGTCAACGATAGGGGCTAAGAATGAGCAGTTCTTC. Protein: CASSLASTIGAKNEQFF.

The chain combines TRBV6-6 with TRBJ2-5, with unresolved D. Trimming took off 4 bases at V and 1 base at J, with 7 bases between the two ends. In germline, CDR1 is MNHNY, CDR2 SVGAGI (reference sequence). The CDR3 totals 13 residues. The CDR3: CASSSRPQETQYF. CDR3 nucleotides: TGTGCCAGCAGTTCTCGTCCCCAAGAGACCCAGTACTTC.

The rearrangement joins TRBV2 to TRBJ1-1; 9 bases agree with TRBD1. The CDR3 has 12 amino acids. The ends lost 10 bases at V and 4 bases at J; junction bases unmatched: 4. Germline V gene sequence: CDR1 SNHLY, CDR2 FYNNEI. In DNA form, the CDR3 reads TGTGCCATTATACAGGGGGCCACTGAAGCTTTCTTT. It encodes CAIIQGATEAFF. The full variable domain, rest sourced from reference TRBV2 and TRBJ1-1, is EPEVTQTPSHQVTQMGQEVILRCVPISNHLYFYWYRQILGQKVEFLVSFYNNEISEKSEIFDDQFSVERPDGSNFTLKIRSTKLEDSAMYFCAIIQGATEAFFGQGTRLTVV.

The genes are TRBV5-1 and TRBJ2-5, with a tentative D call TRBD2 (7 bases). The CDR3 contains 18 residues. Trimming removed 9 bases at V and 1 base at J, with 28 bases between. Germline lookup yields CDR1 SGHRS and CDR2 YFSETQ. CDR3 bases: TGCGCCAACCTACGGGGGGCAGTTGGATACGGGAGCCAAGAGACCCAGTACTTC. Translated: CANLRGAVGYGSQETQYF.

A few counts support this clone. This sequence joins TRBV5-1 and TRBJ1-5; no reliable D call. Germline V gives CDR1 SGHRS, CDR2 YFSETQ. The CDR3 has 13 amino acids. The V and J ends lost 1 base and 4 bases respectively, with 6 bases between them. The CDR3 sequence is CASSLSVNQPQHF. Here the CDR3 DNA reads TGCGCCAGCAGCTTGTCAGTTAATCAGCCCCAGCATTTT.

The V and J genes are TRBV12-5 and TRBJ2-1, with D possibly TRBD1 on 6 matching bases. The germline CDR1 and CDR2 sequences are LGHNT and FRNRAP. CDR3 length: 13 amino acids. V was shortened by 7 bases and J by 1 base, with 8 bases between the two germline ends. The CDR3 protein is CASVQGSYNEQFF. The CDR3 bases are TGTGCTAGTGTTCAGGGGTCCTACAATGAGCAGTTCTTC. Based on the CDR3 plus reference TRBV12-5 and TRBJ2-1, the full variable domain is DARVTQTPRHKVTEMGQEVTMRCQPILGHNTVFWYRQTMMQGLELLAYFRNRAPLDDSGMPKDRFSAEMPDATLATLKIQPSEPRDSAVYFCASVQGSYNEQFFGPGTRLTVL.

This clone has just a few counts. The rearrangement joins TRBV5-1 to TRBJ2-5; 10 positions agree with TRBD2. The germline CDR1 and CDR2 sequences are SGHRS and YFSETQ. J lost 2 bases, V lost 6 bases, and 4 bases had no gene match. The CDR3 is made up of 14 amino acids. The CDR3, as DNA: TGCGCCAGCAAGGTAGCGGGGGGTCAAGAGACCCAGTACTTC. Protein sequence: CASKVAGGQETQYF.

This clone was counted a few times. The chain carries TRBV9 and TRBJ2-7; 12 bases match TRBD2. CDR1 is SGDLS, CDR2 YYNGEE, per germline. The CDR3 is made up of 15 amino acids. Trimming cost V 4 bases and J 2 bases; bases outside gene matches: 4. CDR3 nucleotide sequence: TGTGCCAGCAGCCCTCTAGCGGGGGGGCCCTACGAGCAGTACTTC. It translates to CASSPLAGGPYEQYF.

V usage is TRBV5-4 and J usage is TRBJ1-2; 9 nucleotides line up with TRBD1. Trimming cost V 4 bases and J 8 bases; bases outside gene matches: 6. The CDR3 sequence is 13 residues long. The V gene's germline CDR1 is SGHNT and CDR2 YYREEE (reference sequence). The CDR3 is CASSTGTGLGYTF. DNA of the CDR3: TGTGCCAGCAGCACAGGGACAGGGTTAGGCTACACCTTC.

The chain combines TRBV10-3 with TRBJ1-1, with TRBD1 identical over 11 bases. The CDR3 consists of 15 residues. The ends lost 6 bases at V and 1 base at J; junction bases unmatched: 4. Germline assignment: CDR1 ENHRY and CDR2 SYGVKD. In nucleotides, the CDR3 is TGTGCCATCAGGGGGACAGGGGGAAGGAACACTGAAGCTTTCTTT. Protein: CAIRGTGGRNTEAFF.

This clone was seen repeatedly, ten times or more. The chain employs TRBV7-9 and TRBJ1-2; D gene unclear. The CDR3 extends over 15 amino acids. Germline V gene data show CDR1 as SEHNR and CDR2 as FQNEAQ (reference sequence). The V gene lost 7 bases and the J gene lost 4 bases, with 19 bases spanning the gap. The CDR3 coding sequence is TGTGCCAGCAACGTTTTGAGCCGCGGGAGCTATGGCTACACCTTC. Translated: CASNVLSRGSYGYTF.

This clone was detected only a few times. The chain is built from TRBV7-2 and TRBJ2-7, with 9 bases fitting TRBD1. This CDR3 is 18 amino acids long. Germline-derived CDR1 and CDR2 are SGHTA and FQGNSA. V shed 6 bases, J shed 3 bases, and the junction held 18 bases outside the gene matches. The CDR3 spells CASSFTGGSSSDFYEQYF. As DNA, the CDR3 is TGTGCCAGCAGTTTTACAGGGGGCAGCTCTAGCGATTTCTACGAGCAGTACTTC.

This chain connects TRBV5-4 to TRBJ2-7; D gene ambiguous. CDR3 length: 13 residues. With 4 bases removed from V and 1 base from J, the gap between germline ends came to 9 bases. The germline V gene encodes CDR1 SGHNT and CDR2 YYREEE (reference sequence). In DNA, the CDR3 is TGTGCCAGCAGCCTAGTTACATCCTACGAGCAGTACTTC. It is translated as CASSLVTSYEQYF.

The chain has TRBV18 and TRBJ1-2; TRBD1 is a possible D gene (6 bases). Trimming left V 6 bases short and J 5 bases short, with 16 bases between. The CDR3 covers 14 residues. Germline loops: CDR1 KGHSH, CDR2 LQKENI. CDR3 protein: CASSPDLDSYGYTF. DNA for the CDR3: TGTGCCAGCTCCCCTGATTTGGACAGTTATGGCTACACCTTC.

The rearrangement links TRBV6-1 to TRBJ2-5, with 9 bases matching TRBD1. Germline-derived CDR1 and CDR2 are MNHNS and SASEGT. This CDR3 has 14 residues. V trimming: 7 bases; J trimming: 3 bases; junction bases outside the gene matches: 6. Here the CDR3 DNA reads TGTGCCAGCACGGACAGGGGTCACGAAGAGACCCAGTACTTC. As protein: CASTDRGHEETQYF.

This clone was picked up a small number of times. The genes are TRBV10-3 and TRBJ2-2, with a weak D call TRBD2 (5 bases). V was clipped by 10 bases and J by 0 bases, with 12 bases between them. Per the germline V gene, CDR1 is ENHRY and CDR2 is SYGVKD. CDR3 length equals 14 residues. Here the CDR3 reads CATSSRANTGELFF. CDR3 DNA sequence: TGTGCCACCAGCTCGCGGGCGAACACCGGGGAGCTGTTTTTT.

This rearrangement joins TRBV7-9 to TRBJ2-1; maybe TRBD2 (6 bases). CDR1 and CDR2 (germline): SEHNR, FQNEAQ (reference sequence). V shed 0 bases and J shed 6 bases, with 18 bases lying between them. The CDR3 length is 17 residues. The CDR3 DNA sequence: TGTGCCAGCAGCTTAGCTTTCTCTGCGGGGAGTACCAATGAGCAGTTCTTC. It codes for CASSLAFSAGSTNEQFF.

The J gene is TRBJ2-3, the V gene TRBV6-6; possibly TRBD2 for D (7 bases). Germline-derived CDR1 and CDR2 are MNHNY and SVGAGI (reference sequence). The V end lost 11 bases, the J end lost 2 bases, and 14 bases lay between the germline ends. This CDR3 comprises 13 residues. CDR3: CAGGGGVTDTQYF. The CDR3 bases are TGTGCCGGAGGGGGGGGCGTCACAGATACGCAGTATTTT.

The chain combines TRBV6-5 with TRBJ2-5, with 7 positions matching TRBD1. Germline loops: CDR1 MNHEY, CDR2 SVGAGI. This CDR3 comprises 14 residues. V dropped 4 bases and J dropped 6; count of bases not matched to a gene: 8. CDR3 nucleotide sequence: TGTGCCAGCAGTTTTACAGGGGTAGGGAAGACCCAGTACTTC. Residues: CASSFTGVGKTQYF.